Listed here are 16 T cell receptor beta chains from one sample, sequenced in a study of shared clonotypes between healthy human individuals. TCRdb's copy holds only in-frame clones and misses some; the assay was immunoSEQ multiplex PCR. The data contain 97,000 or so clones, around half of them singletons. Sequencing was carried out using PBMCs. These receptors were taken from a woman between 40 and 55 years old in good health. Some clones in this sample may be carry-over from other donors' samples.

This clone was detected only once. The chain employs TRBV7-9 and TRBJ2-7, with 11 positions matching TRBD2. Germline loops: CDR1 SEHNR, CDR2 FQNEAQ (reference sequence). J gave up 4 bases and V 5 bases, and 16 bases lay outside the gene matches. CDR3 length: 18 amino acids. The CDR3 region has the DNA TGTGCCAGCAGCCGCCCCCGGGGGGGACTAGCGGAACGATACGAGCAGTACTTC. This encodes CASSRPRGGLAERYEQYF.

There are many counts of this clone. V is TRBV27 and J is TRBJ2-3; weak D call: TRBD2 (5 bases). This CDR3 is built from 13 residues. The germline V and J ends were trimmed by 3 bases and 14 bases, with 18 bases remaining between them. Germline V gene lookup returns CDR1 MNHEY and CDR2 SMNVEV (reference sequence). The CDR3 DNA is TGTGCCAGCAGTTTGATGGGTAGCGCGAAGCGGTATTTT. Protein product: CASSLMGSAKRYF.

The chain has TRBV6-6 and TRBJ2-2, with 7 bases matching TRBD2. The trim removed 2 bases at V and 7 bases at J, leaving 4 bases unmatched. CDR3 size: 14 residues. Germline values: CDR1 MNHNY, CDR2 SVGAGI (reference sequence). DNA of the CDR3: TGTGCCAGCAGTTACGGGAGGGGTAGCGGGGAGCTGTTTTTT. This sequence encodes CASSYGRGSGELFF.

The genes are TRBV9 and TRBJ2-2; possible D gene TRBD1, 6 bases. The CDR3 loop spans 15 amino acids. Trimming cost V 4 bases and J 3 bases, with 13 bases left between them. CDR1 is SGDLS and CDR2 is YYNGEE in the germline V gene. The CDR3: CASSPRRQDTGELFF. The DNA of the CDR3 is TGTGCCAGCAGCCCACGAAGACAGGACACCGGGGAGCTGTTTTTT.

As to this clone: This is likely an artifact of a read error, given a far larger clone one base away. The same CDR3 is also encoded by other DNA sequences in this sample. The V gene is TRBV28, the J gene TRBJ1-4; possible D gene TRBD1, 5 bases. Germline CDR1 and CDR2: MDHEN and SYDVKM. The CDR3 spans 13 residues. Trimming stripped 4 bases from V and 9 bases from J, with 12 bases between. Here the CDR3 reads CASSSPDRKKLFF. DNA for the CDR3: TGTGCCAGCAGTTCACCCGACAGAAAAAAACTGTTTTTT.

The rearrangement joins TRBV30 to TRBJ1-2; D is ambiguous. This CDR3 has 13 amino acids. From germline, CDR1 is GTSNPN and CDR2 SVGIG (reference sequence). V was clipped by 0 bases and J by 5 bases, with 10 bases between them. CDR3 sequence reads: CAWSVGSGYGYTF. As DNA, the CDR3 is TGTGCCTGGAGTGTAGGGTCCGGGTATGGCTACACCTTC.

In regard to this clone: It is likely a read error: a sequence one base away is far more abundant. Additional DNA sequences in this sample encode the identical CDR3. J is TRBJ2-7 and V is TRBV5-4; 11 bases are a match to TRBD1. The CDR3 has 15 residues. CDR1 is SGHNT and CDR2 is YYREEE in the germline V gene (reference sequence). Written as DNA, the CDR3 is TGTGCCAGCAGTCCTGGACAGGGGGCGCAGTACGAACAGTACTTC. As protein: CASSPGQGAQYEQYF.

This chain joins TRBV7-9 and TRBJ2-1; 7 bases are shared with TRBD1. Germline-derived CDR1 and CDR2 are SEHNR and FQNEAQ (reference sequence). V lost 6 bases, J lost 2 bases, and 7 bases stayed unmatched. The CDR3 extends over 15 amino acids. CDR3 amino acids: CASRPGGSAYNEQFF. The CDR3 bases are TGTGCCAGCAGGCCAGGGGGTTCGGCCTACAATGAGCAGTTCTTC.

The count of this clone is one. The chain couples TRBV5-6 to TRBJ1-2; 7 bases agree with TRBD1. Germline trimming cut 6 bases from V and 8 bases from J; bases unmatched to any gene: 10. This CDR3 region has 13 residues. The germline gives CDR1 SGHDT, CDR2 YYEEEE. The CDR3 sequence is CASTRRGPMGYTF. The CDR3 DNA follows: TGTGCCAGCACCAGGAGGGGGCCGATGGGCTACACCTTC.

The V and J genes are TRBV2 and TRBJ1-4; D perhaps matches TRBD1 (5 bases). There are 12 residues in the CDR3. Trimming took off 7 bases at V and 8 bases at J, with 11 bases between the two ends. Germline V lookup: CDR1 SNHLY, CDR2 FYNNEI. Here the CDR3 reads CASNSGEEKLFF. The CDR3 coding sequence is TGTGCCAGCAACTCGGGGGAAGAAAAACTGTTTTTT.

The genes are TRBV29-1 and TRBJ1-2, with D uncertain. This CDR3 has 11 residues. The V gene's germline CDR1 is SQVTM and CDR2 ANQGSEA. Trimming cost V 3 bases and J 4 bases, with 6 bases left between them. CDR3 in DNA: TGCAGCGTTGAGGTGGTCTATGGCTACACCTTC. It codes for CSVEVVYGYTF.

The chain employs TRBV4-2 and TRBJ2-6, with D unresolved. The CDR3 has 17 amino acids. With 0 bases removed from V and 0 bases from J, the gap between germline ends came to 9 bases. Germline V gene sequence: CDR1 LGHNA, CDR2 YNFKEQ. In nucleotides, the CDR3 is TGTGCCAGCAGCCAAGATCAAACCCTCTCTGGGGCCAACGTCCTGACTTTC. This translates into CASSQDQTLSGANVLTF.

The chain is built from TRBV5-1 and TRBJ2-1, with 7 bases fitting TRBD2. V shed 1 base, J shed 4 bases, and the junction held 8 bases outside the gene matches. The CDR3 contains 16 residues. The germline V gene encodes CDR1 SGHRS and CDR2 YFSETQ. The CDR3 reads CASSLLGTTVYNEQFF. CDR3 DNA sequence: TGCGCCAGCAGCTTGCTCGGGACTACTGTATACAATGAGCAGTTCTTC.

This clone has a count of ten or more. V gene TRBV28 combines with J gene TRBJ2-1; 13 nucleotides line up with TRBD2. Germline V CDR1 and CDR2: MDHEN, SYDVKM. J was trimmed by 6 bases and V by 5 bases; bases with no gene match: 13. The CDR3 sequence is 18 residues long. In nucleotides, the CDR3 is TGTGCCAGCAGTATGCTTCCCTGGACTAGCGGGAGTCGCAATGAGCAGTTCTTC. Amino acids: CASSMLPWTSGSRNEQFF.

Comments on this clone: Other DNA sequences in the same sample also yield this CDR3. This sequence joins TRBV28 and TRBJ2-5; 9 bases agree with TRBD1. The last part of the DNA fits TRBJ2-7 better; the J call may be wrong. The CDR3 contains 14 residues. Per germline, CDR1 MDHEN and CDR2 SYDVKM. DNA for the CDR3: TGTGCCAGCAGCCATACAGGGGGCAGTTACGAGCAGTACTTC. Amino acid sequence: CASSHTGGSYEQYF.

This chain uses TRBV11-2 with TRBJ1-5; D is unresolved. The CDR3 is made up of 12 amino acids. The V gene's germline CDR1 is SGHAT and CDR2 FQNNGV. The V end was cut by 5 bases, the J end by 4 bases, with 6 bases between. This CDR3 is CASSDGNQPQHF. The CDR3 region has the DNA TGTGCCAGCAGCGACGGGAATCAGCCCCAGCATTTT.